Each of the 6 T cell receptor beta chains below was sequenced from the same sample in a study of T cells in Graves' hyperthyroidism and ophthalmopathy. There were TCR beta CDR3 regions amplified from RNA transcripts. The HTBI set primed first-round TCR CDR3 RT-PCR. TCRdb re-analysed the multiplex PCR reads in MiXCR, keeping a single row per CDR3 protein. The sample includes about 420,000 distinct CDR3 sequences, around 16% seen only once; the top ten take around 7%. The sequenced sample was blood. These receptors all come from a woman aged 18-29 years with Graves' hyperthyroidism.

The chain has TRBV3-1 and TRBJ2-2, with 7 bases fitting TRBD2. Germline lookup yields CDR1 LGHDT and CDR2 YNNKEL (reference sequence). Trimming took 8 bases from V and 7 from J; bases not matched to a gene: 13. The CDR3 runs 15 residues. The CDR3 loop is CASGSTSLTDGELFF. The CDR3 coding sequence is TGTGCCAGCGGGTCGACTAGCCTGACAGACGGGGAGCTGTTTTTT. The full variable domain, its missing parts supplied by reference TRBV3-1 and TRBJ2-2, is DTAVSQTPKYLVTQMGNDKSIKCEQNLGHDTMYWYKQDSKKFLKIMFSYNNKELIINETVPNRFSPKSPDKAHLNLHINSLELGDSAVYFCASGSTSLTDGELFFGEGSRLTVL.

This clonotype has ten or more counts. The chain has TRBV2 and TRBJ2-5; 8 bases match TRBD2. Losses at the gene ends were 4 bases for V and 3 bases for J; bases not matched to a gene: 4. Germline CDR1 reads SNHLY; CDR2 reads FYNNEI. The CDR3 is made up of 14 amino acids. The CDR3 loop is CASSVLAAKETQYF. The CDR3 DNA sequence: TGTGCCAGCAGTGTACTAGCGGCCAAAGAGACCCAGTACTTC.

This clonotype was seen repeatedly, ten times or more. The DNA for the CDR3 is TGTGCCAGCAGCTTAGGGCTAGCCTACAATGAGCAGTTCTTC. Protein: CASSLGLAYNEQFF. The rearrangement links TRBV11-3 to TRBJ2-1; D not resolved. V lost 1 base and J lost 2, with 6 bases in between. This CDR3 is built from 14 residues. Germline V gives CDR1 SGHNT, CDR2 YENEEA. The complete variable domain, with remaining parts taken from reference TRBV11-3 and TRBJ2-1, reads EAGVVQSPRYKIIEKKQPVAFWCNPISGHNTLYWYLQNLGQGPELLIRYENEEAVDDSQLPKDRFSAERLKGVDSTLKIQPAELGDSAVYLCASSLGLAYNEQFFGPGTRLTVL.

For the CDR3, the DNA is TGTGCCAGCAGCCAAACTAGCGGGGGCCGGGGTGAGCAGTTCTTC. Encoded protein: CASSQTSGGRGEQFF. The genes are TRBV3-1 and TRBJ2-1, with 11 bases lining up with TRBD2. The CDR3 sequence is 15 residues long. V dropped 2 bases and J dropped 9; count of bases not matched to a gene: 6. Germline V gene sequence: CDR1 LGHDT, CDR2 YNNKEL (reference sequence).

This clonotype was recorded at least ten times. The chain recombines TRBV10-3 with TRBJ2-5; tentatively, D is TRBD1 (5 bases). With 8 bases removed from V and 7 bases from J, the gap between germline ends came to 17 bases. This CDR3 spans 13 amino acids. The germline gives CDR1 ENHRY, CDR2 SYGVKD. The DNA for the CDR3 is TGTGCCATCGGCGACATGGACAAGGGGACCCAGTACTTC. Its protein is CAIGDMDKGTQYF.

The chain combines TRBV28 with TRBJ2-3; TRBD2 agrees at 12 bases. CDR1 MDHEN and CDR2 SYDVKM come from the germline V gene. V trimming: 6 bases; J trimming: 10 bases; junction bases outside the gene matches: 26. CDR3 length equals 20 residues. The CDR3 coding sequence is TGTGCCAGCAGCCCCGGGGGGACAGGGGCGACTAGCGGGAGTGGGCAGGCGCAGTATTTT. Encoded protein: CASSPGGTGATSGSGQAQYF.